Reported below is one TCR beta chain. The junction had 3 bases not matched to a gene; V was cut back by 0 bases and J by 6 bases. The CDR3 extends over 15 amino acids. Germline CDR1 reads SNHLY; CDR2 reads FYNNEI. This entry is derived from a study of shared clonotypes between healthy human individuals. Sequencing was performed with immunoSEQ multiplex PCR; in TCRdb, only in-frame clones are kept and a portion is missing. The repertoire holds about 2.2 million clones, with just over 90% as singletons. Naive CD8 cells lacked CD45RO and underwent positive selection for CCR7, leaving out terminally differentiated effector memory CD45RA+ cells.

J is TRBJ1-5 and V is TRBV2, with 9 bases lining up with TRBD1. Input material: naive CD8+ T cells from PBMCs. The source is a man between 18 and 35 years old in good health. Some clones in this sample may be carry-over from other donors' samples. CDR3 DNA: TGTGCCAGCAGTGAAGCCGGGGACAGGGTTCAGCCCCAGCATTTT. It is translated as CASSEAGDRVQPQHF.